These 2 T cell receptor beta chains were all obtained from the same sample, sequenced in a study of vaccination and CD4 T cells after COVID-19. The Oncomine TCR Beta short-read assay was applied to DNA of cultured CD4+ T cells. TCRdb re-analysed the PCR reads in MiXCR, keeping a single row per CDR3 protein. The profile covers over 10,000 distinct CDR3 sequences, with 55% to 65% appearing a single time and about an eighth taken by the ten largest. No antigen has been assigned to these receptors. Noted treatment: approximately 11-day PBMC culture with coronavirus spike peptide pools or control peptides (ViraFEST assay). Specimen: CD4+ T cells from blood, cultured in vitro. The receptors here all came from a human donor who had recovered from COVID-19.

This chain links TRBV7-2 with TRBJ1-5; D unclear. CDR3 length equals 15 residues. The V end lost 1 base, the J end lost 5 bases, and 12 bases lay between the germline ends. Germline CDR1 and CDR2: SGHTA and FQGNSA. CDR3 bases: TGTGCCAGCAGCTTAGAGTGGGCCCCGGATCAGCCCCAGCATTTT. Translated: CASSLEWAPDQPQHF.

A note on this clonotype: A junction end diverges from the germline sequence, so it may reflect a read error. V is TRBV7-7 and J is TRBJ2-2; D gene unclear. The CDR3 length is 14 residues. The germline gives CDR1 SSHAT, CDR2 FNYEAQ (reference sequence). The chain's CDR3 is CASSRSPGTGELFF. The CDR3 nucleotides read TGTGCTAGCAGCAGAAGTCCGGGTACCGGGGAGCTGTTTTTT. Filled out from reference TRBV7-7 and TRBJ2-2, the complete variable domain reads GAGVSQSPRYKVTKRGQDVTLRCDPISSHATLYWYQQALGQGPEFLTYFNYEAQPDKSGLPSDRFSAERPEGSISTLTIQRTEQRDSAMYRCASSRSPGTGELFFGEGSRLTVL.